A selection of T cell receptor beta chains follows, all from one sample in a study of T cell responses to AZD1222 COVID-19 vaccine. Profiled with immunoSEQ multiplex PCR; TCRdb holds only in-frame clones, not every one. The data hold roughly 150,000 clones, with approximately 92% observed a single time. The sequencing here drew on peripheral blood, taken on day 0 of AZD1222 vaccination. The receptors stem from an adult in good health. CDR3s include the opening cysteine and the closing phenylalanine or tryptophan.

J gene | V gene | CDR3 protein
TRBJ2-7 | TRBV30 | CASALPTGGSEQYF
TRBJ2-2 | TRBV11-3 | CASRGLENTGELFF
TRBJ1-2 | TRBV5-1 | CASSLVSHGDYTF
TRBJ2-2 | TRBV7-9 | CASSLLQGYTGELFF
TRBJ1-5 | TRBV7-8 | CASSYSNQPQHF
TRBJ2-3 | TRBV30 | CAWGLSDTQYF
TRBJ2-5 | TRBV4-2 | CASSQDRGGVETQYF
TRBJ1-6 | TRBV6-2/TRBV6-3 | CASSIQDVVNSPLHF
TRBJ1-3 | TRBV6-5 | CASSYLRGGNTIYF
TRBJ2-7 | TRBV28 | CASSPSGGTYEQYF
TRBJ1-1 | TRBV5-1 | CASGGQGEAFF
TRBJ2-2 | TRBV12-3/TRBV12-4 | CASSGGYGELFF
TRBJ2-4 | TRBV15 | CATSREPGLVTFGGLAKNIQYF
TRBJ2-3 | TRBV7-2 | CASSRGLAAYADTQYF
TRBJ1-4 | TRBV6-5 | CASRGQGGGEKLFF
TRBJ2-2 | TRBV27 | CATQEGRGTGELFF
TRBJ2-2 | TRBV5-4 | CASSSRTENTGELFF
TRBJ2-7 | TRBV9 | CASSNRDRAPVGEQYF
TRBJ2-2 | TRBV11-2 | CASSLQLGYGGELFF
TRBJ2-5 | TRBV5-1 | CASSQTPRSVGYQETQYF
TRBJ2-5 | TRBV18 | CASSHDPSGLAGKETQYF
TRBJ1-5 | TRBV2 | CASSEARTGQGIVGNQPQHF
TRBJ2-4 | TRBV6-1 | CASSETGTSDIQYF
TRBJ2-1 | TRBV12-3/TRBV12-4 | CASSTGVYNEQFF
TRBJ1-5 | TRBV4-2 | CASSQDPPGNQPQHF
TRBJ1-2 | TRBV21-1 | CASSKCIGAIAGDGYTF
TRBJ1-5 | TRBV27 | CASSLMTGNQPQHF
TRBJ1-2 | TRBV11-3 | CARTKTGQGIYGYTF
TRBJ1-6 | TRBV19 | CASSRTQDRGASPLHF
TRBJ1-1 | TRBV4-1 | CASSQVGGATEAFF
TRBJ2-6 | TRBV13 | CASSPLIGYPGAGANVLTF
TRBJ2-3 | TRBV2 | CASSRTGGTDTQYF
TRBJ2-7 | TRBV6-5 | CASSPSGGSSYEQYF
TRBJ1-4 | TRBV5-4 | CASSIQGNEKLFF
TRBJ1-3 | TRBV6-5 | CASTGNGNTIYF
TRBJ2-7 | TRBV27 | CASSLGSVQYF
TRBJ2-2 | TRBV18 | CASSPLRETGELFF
TRBJ2-5 | TRBV27 | CASSFVGGGQETQYF
TRBJ1-2 | TRBV11-2 | CASSLTTVSSGYTF
TRBJ2-5 | TRBV9 | CASTAAGGSQETQYF
TRBJ1-2 | TRBV5-8 | CASSLAGGEDYGYTF
TRBJ1-2 | TRBV9 | CASSVDRGAYYGYTF
TRBJ1-2 | TRBV7-2 | CASSMGQGGGGYTF
TRBJ2-1 | TRBV20-1 | CSAQGEGEQFF